One sample yielded the 6 T cell receptor beta chains listed below, sequenced in a study of early T cells in non-severe SARS-CoV-2 infection. MiXCR, applied by TCRdb to the 5' RACE reads, yields one record per CDR3 protein. The table has 35,000 to 55,000 distinct CDR3 sequences, 11% seen once. Material: whole blood. The receptors stem from an adult who was a healthcare worker with PCR-confirmed SARS-CoV-2 infection or an uninfected control (not recorded which).

This clonotype was seen repeatedly, ten times or more. The V and J genes are TRBV6-2 or TRBV6-3 and TRBJ2-1; D may match TRBD1 or TRBD2 (5 bases each). The CDR3 contains 17 residues. The germline V and J ends were trimmed by 0 bases and 4 bases, with 16 bases remaining between them. CDR1 MNHEY and CDR2 SVGEGT come from the germline V gene. DNA for the CDR3: TGTGCCAGCAGTTACTCGACGGGAAGTGGGGCTTACAATGAGCAGTTCTTC. Residues: CASSYSTGSGAYNEQFF.

This clonotype was counted between two and nine times. The gene calls are TRBV29-1 and TRBJ2-7, with D possibly TRBD2 on 5 matching bases. Trimming cost V 7 bases and J 5 bases, with 21 bases left between them. Germline V lookup: CDR1 SQVTM, CDR2 ANQGSEA. The CDR3 runs to 14 residues. The CDR3 DNA is TGCAGCGCGGGAAGCGGTGGGTTGGTCCACGAGCAGTACTTC. Translated: CSAGSGGLVHEQYF.

The chain employs TRBV6-5 and TRBJ2-7, with a weak D call TRBD1 (6 bases). CDR1 MNHEY and CDR2 SVGAGI come from the germline V gene. Trimming cost V 2 bases and J 5 bases, with 10 bases left between them. The CDR3 is made up of 13 amino acids. The CDR3 sequence: CASSYTGTHEQYF. The CDR3 DNA reads as TGTGCCAGCAGTTACACAGGGACACACGAGCAGTACTTC.

This clonotype is labeled medium-sized. The V gene is TRBV7-2, the J gene TRBJ2-1; 8 nucleotides match TRBD2. V lost 5 bases, J lost 5 bases, and 5 bases stayed unmatched. From germline, CDR1 is SGHTA and CDR2 FQGNSA. The CDR3 consists of 14 residues. The CDR3 bases are TGTGCCAGCAGCCCCGGACTAGCACACAATGAGCAGTTCTTC. Translated: CASSPGLAHNEQFF.

Many counts were recorded for this clonotype. This chain uses TRBV6-2 or TRBV6-3 with TRBJ1-5, with D unclear. Germline-derived CDR1 and CDR2 are MNHEY and SVGEGT. The ends were cut back, 0 bases at V and 1 base at J, with 7 bases in the middle. The CDR3 spans 15 residues. In DNA form, the CDR3 reads TGTGCCAGCAGTTACTCGGTACAGAGCAATCAGCCCCAGCATTTT. Translated, it gives CASSYSVQSNQPQHF.

This clonotype was counted ten times or more. The chain combines TRBV28 with TRBJ2-5; unclear D gene. The CDR3 totals 11 residues. Germline values: CDR1 MDHEN, CDR2 SYDVKM. V was cut by 4 bases and J by 5 bases, with 5 bases left in between. The CDR3 spells CASSSLETQYF. The CDR3 nucleotides are TGTGCCAGCAGTTCTTTGGAGACCCAGTACTTC.